This T cell receptor (beta chain) was identified in a study of blood T cell repertoires in COVID-19. About the research overall: COVID-19 samples collected from the United States, Italy and Spain covered acute and convalescent phases. Sample material is recorded as cDNA or gDNA derived from T cells, B-cell-depleted T cells, or PBMCs.

CDR3 length equals 16 residues. Deletions cut 6 bases from V and 0 bases from J, with 15 bases between. Germline V CDR1 and CDR2: ENHRY, SYGVKD. How the authors handled the data: Counts of nucleated cells, estimated from reference gene primer amplification, were obtained. Produced via immunoSEQ multiplex PCR; TCRdb's table is partial and in-frame only. D and trimming come from the DNA, and the V and J calls and clone size come from that table. Of about 200,000 clones in the sample, 87% were seen once. V usage is TRBV10-3 and J usage is TRBJ1-3; a weak D match, TRBD1 (5 bases). The specimen sequenced was peripheral blood. The TCR comes from a man in his forties with active or convalescent COVID-19. This CDR3 is CAIRSLPGLSGNTIYF. DNA for the CDR3: TGTGCCATCAGGTCCCTCCCAGGGCTCTCTGGAAACACCATATATTTT.